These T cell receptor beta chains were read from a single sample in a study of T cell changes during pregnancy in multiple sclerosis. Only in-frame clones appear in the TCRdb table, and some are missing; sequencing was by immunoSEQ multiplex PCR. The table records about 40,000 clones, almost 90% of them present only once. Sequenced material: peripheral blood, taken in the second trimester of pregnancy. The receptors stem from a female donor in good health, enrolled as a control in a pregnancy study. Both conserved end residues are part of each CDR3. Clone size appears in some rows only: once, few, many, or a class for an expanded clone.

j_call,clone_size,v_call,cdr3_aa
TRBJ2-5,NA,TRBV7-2,CASSFRRGLETQYF
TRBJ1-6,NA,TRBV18,CASSPTGDNSPLHF
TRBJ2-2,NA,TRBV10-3,CAISAVAGGNTGELFF
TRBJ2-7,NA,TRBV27,CASSFGQGVDEQYF
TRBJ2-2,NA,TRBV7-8,CASSLGLAENTGELFF
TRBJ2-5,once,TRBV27,CASSATGGPNQETQYF
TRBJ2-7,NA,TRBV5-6,CASSSDTYEQYF
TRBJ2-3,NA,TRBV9,CASSASDTQYF
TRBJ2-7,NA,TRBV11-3,CASSFGRGDSYEQYF
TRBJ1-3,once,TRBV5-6,CASSLPQGSGNTIYF
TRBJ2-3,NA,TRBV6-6,CASSPGSSTDTQYF
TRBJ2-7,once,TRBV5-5,CASSLAATGIYEQYF
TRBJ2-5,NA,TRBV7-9,CASSFGVQETQYF
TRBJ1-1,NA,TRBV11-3,CASSFSQQISMNTEAFF
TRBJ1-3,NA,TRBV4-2,CASSQDRGFGNTIYF
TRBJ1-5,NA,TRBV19,CASSPTRQPTDQPQHF
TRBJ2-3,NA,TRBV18,CASSQSVSTDTQYF
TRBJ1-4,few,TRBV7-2,CASSWRLGNEKLFF
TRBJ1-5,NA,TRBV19,CASSSFGQVDQPQHF
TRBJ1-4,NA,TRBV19,CASSIGGQATNEKLFF
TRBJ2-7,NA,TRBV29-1,CSTSGGRADEPYEQYF
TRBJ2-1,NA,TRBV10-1,CASSELKSSYNEQFF
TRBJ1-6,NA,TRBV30,CAWTFGAENSPLHF
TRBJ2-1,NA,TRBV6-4,CASSDSLAGGGYEQFF
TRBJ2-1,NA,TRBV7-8,CASSLEESRGRVVYNEQFF
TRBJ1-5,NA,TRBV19,CASSKDSANQPQHF